This T cell receptor (beta chain) was recovered during a study of blood T cells in healthy people across ages. Study conclusions and caveats: CMV status of donors was unknown, possibly confounding expanded clonotype changes.

V shed 4 bases and J 7 bases; nucleotides not matched to a gene: 11. This CDR3 spans 15 amino acids. The germline V gene encodes CDR1 SGDLS and CDR2 YYNGEE. A second PCR, run for roughly 7 to 11 cycles, used a sample-barcoded 5' primer plus a J-beta primer mix. TCRdb reprocessed the 5' RACE reads via MiXCR and lists one record per CDR3 protein. This table holds 800,000 to 1,300,000 distinct CDR3 sequences, around 27% found once. This clonotype was picked up a small number of times. Antigen specificity is unknown. This sample also appeared in a second study, on T cells of mothers and their children.

This sequence joins TRBV9 and TRBJ2-1; 7 bases fit TRBD1. This receptor was identified in a girl aged 2 to 9 in good health. Sequenced: blood. Written as DNA, the CDR3 is TGTGCCAGCAGCCGAGGGTCGACAGGGCGGAATGAGCAGTTCTTC. This gives the protein CASSRGSTGRNEQFF. Full variable domain (missing parts from reference TRBV9 and TRBJ2-1): DSGVTQTPKHLITATGQRVTLRCSPRSGDLSVYWYQQSLDQGLQFLIQYYNGEERAKGNILERFSAQQFPDLHSELNLSSLELGDSALYFCASSRGSTGRNEQFFGPGTRLTVL.